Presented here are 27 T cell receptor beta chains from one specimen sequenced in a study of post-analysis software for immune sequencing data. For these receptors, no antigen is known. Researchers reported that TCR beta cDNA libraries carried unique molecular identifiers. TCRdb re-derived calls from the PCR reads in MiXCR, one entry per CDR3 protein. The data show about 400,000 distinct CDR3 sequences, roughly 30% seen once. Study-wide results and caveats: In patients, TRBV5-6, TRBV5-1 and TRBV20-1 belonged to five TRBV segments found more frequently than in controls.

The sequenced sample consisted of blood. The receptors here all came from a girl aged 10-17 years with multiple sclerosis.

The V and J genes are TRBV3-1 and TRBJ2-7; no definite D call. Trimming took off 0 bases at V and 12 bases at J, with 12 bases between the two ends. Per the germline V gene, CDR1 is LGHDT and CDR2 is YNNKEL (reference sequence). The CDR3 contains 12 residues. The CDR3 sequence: CASSQDERARYF. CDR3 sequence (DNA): TGTGCCAGCAGCCAAGATGAACGGGCACGGTACTTC.

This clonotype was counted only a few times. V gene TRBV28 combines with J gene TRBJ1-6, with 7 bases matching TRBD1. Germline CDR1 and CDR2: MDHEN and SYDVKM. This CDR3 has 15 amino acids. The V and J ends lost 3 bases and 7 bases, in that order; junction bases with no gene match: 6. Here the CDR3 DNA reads TGTGCCAGCAGTTTGGCACAGGGGAAGAATTCACCCCTCCACTTT. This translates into CASSLAQGKNSPLHF.

The CDR3 DNA is TGTGCCAGCAGTGGGTTCCGTTCTAGCACAGATACGCAGTATTTT. Translation gives CASSGFRSSTDTQYF. The chain recombines TRBV6-5 with TRBJ2-3; D not certain. The CDR3 is 15 amino acids. The germline gives CDR1 MNHEY, CDR2 SVGAGI. V was pared by 5 bases and J by 0 bases, with 12 bases between.

The CDR3 loop reads CASSLTSSSGGADEQFF. Here the CDR3 DNA reads TGTGCCAGCAGCTTAACGTCGTCCAGCGGGGGGGCGGATGAGCAGTTCTTC. This chain connects TRBV7-3 to TRBJ2-1; 10 positions agree with TRBD2. The CDR3 length is 17 residues. J lost 8 bases, V lost 0 bases, and 10 bases had no gene match. The V gene's germline CDR1 is SGHTA and CDR2 FQGTGA.

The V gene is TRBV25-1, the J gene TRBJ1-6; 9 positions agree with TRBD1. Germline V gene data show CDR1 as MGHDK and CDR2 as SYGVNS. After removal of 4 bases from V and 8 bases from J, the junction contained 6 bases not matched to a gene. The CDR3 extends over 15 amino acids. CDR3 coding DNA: TGTGCCAGCAGTGCAGGGACAGGGTCCTATTCACCCCTCCACTTT. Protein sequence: CASSAGTGSYSPLHF.

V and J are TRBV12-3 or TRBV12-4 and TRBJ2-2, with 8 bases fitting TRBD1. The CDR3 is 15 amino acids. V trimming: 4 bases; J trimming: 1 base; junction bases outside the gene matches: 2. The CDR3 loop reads CASSSGGLNTGELFF. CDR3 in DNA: TGTGCCAGCAGTTCAGGGGGCCTGAACACCGGGGAGCTGTTTTTT.

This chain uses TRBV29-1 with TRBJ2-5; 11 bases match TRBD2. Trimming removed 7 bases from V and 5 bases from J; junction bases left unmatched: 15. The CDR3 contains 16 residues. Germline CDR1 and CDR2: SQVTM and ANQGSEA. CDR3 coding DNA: TGCAGCGCAGCTAGCGGGGGGCGATACCTGAGGGAGACCCAGTACTTC. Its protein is CSAASGGRYLRETQYF.

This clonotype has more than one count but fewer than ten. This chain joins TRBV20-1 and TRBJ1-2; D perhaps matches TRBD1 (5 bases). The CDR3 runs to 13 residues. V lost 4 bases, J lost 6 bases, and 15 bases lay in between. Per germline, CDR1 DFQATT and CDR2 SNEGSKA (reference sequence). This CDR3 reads CSATRDGNDGYTF. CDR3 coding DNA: TGCAGTGCTACCCGGGACGGAAATGATGGCTACACCTTC.

CDR3 amino acids: CSLTRREKLFF. CDR3 DNA sequence: TGCAGTCTCACCCGGCGAGAAAAACTGTTTTTT. The J gene is TRBJ1-4, the V gene TRBV20-1; D gene ambiguous. V was trimmed by 8 bases and J by 8 bases, leaving 12 bases between them. In germline, CDR1 is DFQATT, CDR2 SNEGSKA (reference sequence). This CDR3 contains 11 residues.

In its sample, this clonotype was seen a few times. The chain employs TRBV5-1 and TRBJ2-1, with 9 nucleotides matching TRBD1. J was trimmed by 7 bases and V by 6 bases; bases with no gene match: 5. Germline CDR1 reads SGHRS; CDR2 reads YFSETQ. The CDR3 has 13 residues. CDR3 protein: CASTQQGANEQFF. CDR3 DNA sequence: TGCGCCAGCACCCAACAGGGGGCGAATGAGCAGTTCTTC.

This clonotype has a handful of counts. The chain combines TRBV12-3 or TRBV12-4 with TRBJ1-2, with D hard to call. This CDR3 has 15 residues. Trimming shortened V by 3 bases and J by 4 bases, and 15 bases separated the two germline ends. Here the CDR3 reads CASSFGIIGGYGYTF. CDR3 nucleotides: TGTGCCAGCAGTTTTGGGATTATCGGTGGCTATGGCTACACCTTC.

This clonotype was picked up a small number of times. The CDR3 loop is CISLGDGYTF. The DNA for the CDR3 is TGCATCTCACTGGGGGATGGCTACACCTTC. This chain links TRBV29-1 with TRBJ1-2, with a possible D match to TRBD1 (5 bases). This CDR3 region has 10 residues. The germline V gene encodes CDR1 SQVTM and CDR2 ANQGSEA.

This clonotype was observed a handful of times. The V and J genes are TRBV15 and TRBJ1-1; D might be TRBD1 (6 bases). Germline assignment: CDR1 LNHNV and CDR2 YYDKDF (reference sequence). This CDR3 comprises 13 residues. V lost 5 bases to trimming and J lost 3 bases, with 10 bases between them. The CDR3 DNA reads TGTGCCACCAGCTCCGGGGGGCACACTGAAGCTTTCTTT. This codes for CATSSGGHTEAFF. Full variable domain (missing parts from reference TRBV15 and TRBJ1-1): DAMVIQNPRYQVTQFGKPVTLSCSQTLNHNVMYWYQQKSSQAPKLLFHYYDKDFNNEADTPDNFQSRRPNTSFCFLDIRSPGLGDTAMYLCATSSGGHTEAFFGQGTRLTVV.

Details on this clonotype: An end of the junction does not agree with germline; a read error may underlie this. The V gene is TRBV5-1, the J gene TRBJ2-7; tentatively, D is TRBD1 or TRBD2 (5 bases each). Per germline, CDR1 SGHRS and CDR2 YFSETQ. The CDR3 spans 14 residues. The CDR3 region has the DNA TGCGCCAGCAGCTTGCGGGGCGCCTCCTACGGGCAGTACTTC. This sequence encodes CASSLRGASYGQYF.

The CDR3 nucleotides are TGTGCCAGCAGTTTAATGGCGGGGCATAGAACAGATACGCAGTATTTT. This encodes CASSLMAGHRTDTQYF. V gene TRBV12-3 or TRBV12-4 combines with J gene TRBJ2-3, with TRBD2 as a possible D gene (6 bases). The CDR3 spans 16 residues. V lost 2 bases and J 3 bases, leaving 15 bases between the germline ends.

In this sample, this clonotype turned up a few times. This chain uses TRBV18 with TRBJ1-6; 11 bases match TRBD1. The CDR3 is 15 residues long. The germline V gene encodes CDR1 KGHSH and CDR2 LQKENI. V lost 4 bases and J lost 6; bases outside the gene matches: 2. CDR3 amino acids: CASSRTGGLNSPLHF. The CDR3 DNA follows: TGTGCCAGCTCACGGACAGGGGGCCTTAATTCACCCCTCCACTTT.

The CDR3 coding sequence is TGTGCCAGCAGAGCACAGGGCAACTCCTACAATGAGCAGTACTTC. It codes for CASRAQGNSYNEQYF. The V gene is TRBV6-1, the J gene TRBJ2-1, with D perhaps TRBD1 (6 bases). TRBJ2-7 explains the end of the DNA better; the J call may be wrong. CDR1 and CDR2 (germline): MNHNS, SASEGT. The CDR3 loop spans 15 amino acids.

CDR3: CASSARLAGARTDTQYF. In DNA, the CDR3 is TGTGCCAGCAGCGCCAGACTAGCGGGGGCTCGCACAGATACGCAGTATTTT. V is TRBV7-2 and J is TRBJ2-3, with TRBD2 matching 12 bases. Germline CDR1 reads SGHTA; CDR2 reads FQGNSA. This CDR3 is built from 17 residues. The junction had 7 bases not matched to a gene; V was cut back by 5 bases and J by 1 base.

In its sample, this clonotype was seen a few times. CDR3 region: CASSSTGAQETQYF. CDR3 DNA sequence: TGTGCCAGCAGCTCAACAGGGGCGCAAGAGACCCAGTACTTC. The chain links TRBV5-6 to TRBJ2-5; 7 nucleotides match TRBD1. Trimming removed 3 bases from V and 2 bases from J; junction bases left unmatched: 4. The CDR3 extends over 14 amino acids. From germline, CDR1 is SGHDT and CDR2 YYEEEE.

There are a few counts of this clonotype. The CDR3 protein is CASSWGTGSNEQFF. Written as DNA, the CDR3 is TGTGCCAGCAGTTGGGGGACAGGGTCGAATGAGCAGTTCTTC. The gene calls are TRBV6-5 and TRBJ2-1, with TRBD1 identical over 9 bases. CDR3 length: 14 residues. V gave up 4 bases and J gave up 7 bases; unmatched junction bases: 5. Germline CDR1 is MNHEY and CDR2 is SVGAGI.

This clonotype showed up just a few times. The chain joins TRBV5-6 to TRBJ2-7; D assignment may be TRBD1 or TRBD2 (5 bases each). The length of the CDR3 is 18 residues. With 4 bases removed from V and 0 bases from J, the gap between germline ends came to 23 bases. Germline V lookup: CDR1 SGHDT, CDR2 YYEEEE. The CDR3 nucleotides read TGTGCCAGCAGCCTCCCCCCGTACCAGGGCACTAGCTCCTACGAGCAGTACTTC. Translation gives CASSLPPYQGTSSYEQYF. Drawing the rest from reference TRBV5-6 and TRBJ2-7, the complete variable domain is DAGVTQSPTHLIKTRGQQVTLRCSPKSGHDTVSWYQQALGQGPQFIFQYYEEEERQRGNFPDRFSGHQFPNYSSELNVNALLLGDSALYLCASSLPPYQGTSSYEQYFGPGTRLTVT.

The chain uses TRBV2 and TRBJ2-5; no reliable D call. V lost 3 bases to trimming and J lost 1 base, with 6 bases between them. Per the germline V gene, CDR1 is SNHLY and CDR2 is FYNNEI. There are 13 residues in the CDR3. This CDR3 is CASSDARQETQYF. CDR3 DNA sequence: TGTGCCAGCAGTGATGCCCGCCAAGAGACCCAGTACTTC.

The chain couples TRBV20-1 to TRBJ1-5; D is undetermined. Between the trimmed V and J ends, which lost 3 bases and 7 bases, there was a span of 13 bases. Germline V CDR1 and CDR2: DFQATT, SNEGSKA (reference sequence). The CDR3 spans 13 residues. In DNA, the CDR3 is TGCAGTGCTAGCTTGGACGGGATCCAGCCCCAGCATTTT. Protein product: CSASLDGIQPQHF.

In nucleotides, the CDR3 is TGTGCCAGCAGCTCACTAGCGACGAGCTCCTACGAGCAGTACTTC. Protein product: CASSSLATSSYEQYF. V gene TRBV6-5 combines with J gene TRBJ2-7; 7 nucleotides align to TRBD2. This CDR3 comprises 15 residues. The germline V gene has CDR1 MNHEY and CDR2 SVGAGI. V was clipped by 6 bases and J by 0 bases; unmatched bases: 8.

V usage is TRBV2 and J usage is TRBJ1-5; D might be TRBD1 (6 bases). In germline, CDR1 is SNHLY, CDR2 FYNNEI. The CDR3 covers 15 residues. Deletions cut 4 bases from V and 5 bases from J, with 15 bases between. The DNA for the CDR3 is TGTGCCAGCAGTGTGACAGGTGGGAGCGATCAGCCCCAGCATTTT. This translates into CASSVTGGSDQPQHF.

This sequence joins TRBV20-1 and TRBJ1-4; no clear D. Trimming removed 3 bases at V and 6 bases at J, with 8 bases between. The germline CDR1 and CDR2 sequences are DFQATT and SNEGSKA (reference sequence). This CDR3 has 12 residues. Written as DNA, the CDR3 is TGCAGTGCTAGGCGCCGGGATGAAAAACTGTTTTTT. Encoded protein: CSARRRDEKLFF.

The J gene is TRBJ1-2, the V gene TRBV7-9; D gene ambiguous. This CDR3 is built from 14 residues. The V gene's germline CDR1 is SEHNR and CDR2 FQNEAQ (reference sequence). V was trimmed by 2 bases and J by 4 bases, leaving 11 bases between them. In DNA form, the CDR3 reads TGTGCCAGCAGCTTATTACGGGGTCCCTATGGCTACACCTTC. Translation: CASSLLRGPYGYTF.